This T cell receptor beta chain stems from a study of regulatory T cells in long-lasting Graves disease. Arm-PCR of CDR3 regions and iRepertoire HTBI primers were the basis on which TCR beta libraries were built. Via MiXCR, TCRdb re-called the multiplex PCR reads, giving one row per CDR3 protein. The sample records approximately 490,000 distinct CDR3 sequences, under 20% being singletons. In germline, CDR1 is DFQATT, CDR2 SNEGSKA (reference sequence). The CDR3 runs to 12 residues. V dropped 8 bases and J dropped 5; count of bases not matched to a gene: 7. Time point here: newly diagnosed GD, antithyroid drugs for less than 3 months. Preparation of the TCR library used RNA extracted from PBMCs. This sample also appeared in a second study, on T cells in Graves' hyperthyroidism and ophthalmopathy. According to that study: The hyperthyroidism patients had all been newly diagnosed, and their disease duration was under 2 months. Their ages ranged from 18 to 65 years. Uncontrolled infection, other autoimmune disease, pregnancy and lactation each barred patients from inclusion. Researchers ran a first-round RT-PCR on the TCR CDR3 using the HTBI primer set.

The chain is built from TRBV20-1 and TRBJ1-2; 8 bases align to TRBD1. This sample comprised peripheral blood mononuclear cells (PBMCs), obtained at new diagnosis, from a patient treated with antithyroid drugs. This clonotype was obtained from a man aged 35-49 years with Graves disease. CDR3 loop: CSTDRVEYGYTF. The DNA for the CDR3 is TGCAGTACGGACAGGGTGGAGTATGGCTACACCTTC.